These 2 T cell receptor beta chains were all obtained from the same sample, sequenced in a study of cytomegalovirus exposure and HLA in healthy donors. Researchers ran the PCR with 60 Vbeta and 13 Jbeta primers. Profiling relied on immunoSEQ multiplex PCR, and the TCRdb table lists in-frame clones only, not all of them. Altogether about 120,000 clones are present, around three quarters being singletons, with the ten largest covering approximately 1.3%. The sample was PBMCs. Receptors were obtained from a female donor in good health and CMV-seronegative.

The chain has TRBV5-6 and TRBJ1-2; TRBD1 might be the D (6 bases). The V and J ends lost 0 bases and 5 bases respectively, with 8 bases between them. Germline V gene data show CDR1 as SGHDT and CDR2 as YYEEEE. The CDR3 covers 13 residues. CDR3 sequence reads: CASSLGGQYGYTF. For the CDR3, the DNA is TGTGCCAGCAGCTTGGGTGGACAGTATGGCTACACCTTC. The full variable domain, with the rest looked up from reference TRBV5-6 and TRBJ1-2, is DAGVTQSPTHLIKTRGQQVTLRCSPKSGHDTVSWYQQALGQGPQFIFQYYEEEERQRGNFPDRFSGHQFPNYSSELNVNALLLGDSALYLCASSLGGQYGYTFGSGTRLTVV.

The chain uses TRBV30 and TRBJ1-2, with D maybe TRBD1 (6 bases). This CDR3 is 14 amino acids long. V lost 3 bases, J lost 3 bases, and 14 bases lay in between. CDR1 GTSNPN and CDR2 SVGIG come from the germline V gene (reference sequence). In DNA, the CDR3 is TGTGCCTGGAGCGCGGGGGGGCCTTACTATGGCTACACCTTC. Translating gives CAWSAGGPYYGYTF.